Described below is a single T cell receptor (beta chain) sequence and its context. Its cognate antigen is unknown. V was cut by 3 bases and J by 6 bases, with 9 bases left in between. Germline V gene sequence: CDR1 LNHDA, CDR2 SQIVND (reference sequence). The CDR3 is 13 residues long. This entry belongs to a study of cytomegalovirus exposure and HLA in healthy donors. The study's findings and limits: Subsequent analysis found a tendency for first-cohort TCR clusters to co-occur within the 120 or so validation repertoires.

Produced via immunoSEQ multiplex PCR; TCRdb's table is partial and in-frame only. This sample carries hundreds of thousands of clones, approximately 82% of them seen once, and the ten largest clones take roughly 5.7%. The V call is TRBV19, the J call TRBJ2-1; D may be TRBD2 (6 bases). Sequenced sample: PBMCs. The receptor comes from a woman under 30 in good health and CMV-seronegative. CDR3: CASSISGTNEQFF. The DNA of the CDR3 is TGTGCCAGTAGTATTAGCGGCACCAATGAGCAGTTCTTC.